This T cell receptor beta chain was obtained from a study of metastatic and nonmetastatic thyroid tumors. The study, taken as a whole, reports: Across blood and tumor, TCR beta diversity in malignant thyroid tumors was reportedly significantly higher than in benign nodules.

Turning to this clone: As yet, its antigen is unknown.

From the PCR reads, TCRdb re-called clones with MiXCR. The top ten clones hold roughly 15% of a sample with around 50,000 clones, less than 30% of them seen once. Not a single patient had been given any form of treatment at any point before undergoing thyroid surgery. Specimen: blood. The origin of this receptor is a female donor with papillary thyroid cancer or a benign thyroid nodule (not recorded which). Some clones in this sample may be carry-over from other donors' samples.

CDR3 protein: CASSEAGEGYEQYF. CDR3 coding DNA: TGTGCCAGCAGTGAGGCGGGCGAGGGCTACGAGCAGTACTTC. The rearrangement links TRBV6-4 to TRBJ2-7, with D perhaps TRBD2 (5 bases). From germline, CDR1 is MRHNA and CDR2 SNTAGT. The CDR3 is 14 residues long. The V and J ends lost 3 bases and 3 bases respectively, with 12 bases between them.